This T cell receptor (beta chain) was documented in a study of radiotherapy plus CTLA-4 blockade in lung cancer. Turning to the study itself: Objective responses were seen in around 17% of patients, disease control in 31%.

TCRdb's copy holds only in-frame clones and misses some; the assay was immunoSEQ multiplex PCR. Counted here are 45,000 to 55,000 clones, 82% occurring once; the ten biggest clones make up approximately 3.3%. Germline CDR1 MNHNY, CDR2 SVGAGI (reference sequence). This CDR3 contains 13 residues. With 8 bases clipped from V and 1 base from J, the junction kept 3 bases outside the gene matches. A word on this clone: Its antigen remains unknown.

Whole-study findings and limits: Tumor-origin TCR clones grew in blood after radiotherapy plus ipilimumab. Reports identified early blood T cell clone dynamics, with interferon-beta, as the best response predictor.

The rearrangement joins TRBV6-6 to TRBJ2-3, with 7 positions matching TRBD2. Here the sequenced sample was peripheral blood, taken from a patient treated with radiotherapy plus ipilimumab. This receptor was identified in a human donor with non-small cell lung cancer who had stable disease on radiotherapy plus ipilimumab. The CDR3 DNA follows: TGTGCCAGCGGGAGGGAAGGCACAGATACGCAGTATTTT. Translating gives CASGREGTDTQYF.